The T cell receptor beta chain described here comes from a study of vaccination effects on CD4 cells after COVID-19. Turning to the study itself: Following the second dose by a median of 72 days, the post-vaccine samples were obtained.

Peptide-pool stimulation followed by sequencing identified expanded antigen-specific CD4+ clonotypes in the ViraFEST assay. CD4+ T cell isolation took place after about 11 days of culture. The cohort was immunized with two doses of either the BNT162b2 or mRNA-1273 vaccine. Cultures of a few million PBMC per well contained about 10 IU/ml IL-2 plus 10 ug/ml peptides. Fresh IL-2-containing medium replaced half the medium on days 3 and 7. Sequenced by immunoSEQ multiplex PCR; TCRdb stores in-frame clones only, minus some. The sample lists some 25,000 clones; less than 85% were seen once. For this clone: The target antigen is unknown.

The study, taken as a whole, reports: The study found marked clonal contraction of infection- and vaccine-induced clones late after vaccination.

This sequence was found in a human donor who received a COVID-19 vaccine. Sequencing used CD4+ T cells from PBMCs cultured with SARS-CoV-2 spike peptides, obtained after COVID-19 vaccination.

The CDR3: CASSQGQGGMNTEAFF. CDR3 coding DNA: TGCGCCAGCAGCCAAGGCCAGGGGGGGATGAACACTGAAGCTTTCTTT. The V and J genes are TRBV4-1 and TRBJ1-1, with 7 bases aligning to TRBD1. Germline assignment: CDR1 MGHRA and CDR2 YSYEKL. The J segment lost 0 bases and the V segment lost 1 base, leaving 5 bases of the junction unmatched. This CDR3 has 16 residues.